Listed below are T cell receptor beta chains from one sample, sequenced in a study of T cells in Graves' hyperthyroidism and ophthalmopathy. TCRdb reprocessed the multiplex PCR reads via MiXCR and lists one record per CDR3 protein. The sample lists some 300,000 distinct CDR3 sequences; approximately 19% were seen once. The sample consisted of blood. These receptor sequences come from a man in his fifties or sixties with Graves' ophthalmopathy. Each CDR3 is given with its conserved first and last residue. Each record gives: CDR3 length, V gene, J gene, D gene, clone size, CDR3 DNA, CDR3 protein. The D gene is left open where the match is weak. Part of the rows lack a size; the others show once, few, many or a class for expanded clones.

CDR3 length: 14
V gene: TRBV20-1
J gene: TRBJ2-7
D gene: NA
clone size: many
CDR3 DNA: TGCAGTGCTAGAAGAGGGAGTACCTTAGGAGAGCAGTACTTC
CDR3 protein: CSARRGSTLGEQYF

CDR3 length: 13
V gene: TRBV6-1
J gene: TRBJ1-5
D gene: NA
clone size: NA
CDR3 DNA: TGTGCCAGCAGATCAGCAAACAATCAGCCCCAGCATTTT
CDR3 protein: CASRSANNQPQHF

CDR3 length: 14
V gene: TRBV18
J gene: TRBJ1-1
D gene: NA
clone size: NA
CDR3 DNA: TGTGCCAGCTCACCGACGACAGAGAACACTGAAGCTTTCTTT
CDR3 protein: CASSPTTENTEAFF

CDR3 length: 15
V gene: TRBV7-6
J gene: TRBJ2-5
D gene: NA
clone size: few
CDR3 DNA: TGTGCCAGCAGCTCCTCCAACGGGAGAACGGAGACCCAGTACTTC
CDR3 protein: CASSSSNGRTETQYF

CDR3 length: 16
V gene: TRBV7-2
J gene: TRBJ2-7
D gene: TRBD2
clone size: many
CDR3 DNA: TGTGCCAGCAGCCTGCCGAAAGGCGGGGGACCCTACGAGCAGTACTTC
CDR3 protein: CASSLPKGGGPYEQYF

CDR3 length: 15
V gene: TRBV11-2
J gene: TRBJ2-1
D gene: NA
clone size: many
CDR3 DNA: TGTGCCAGCAGCTTTAGCGCGGGCTACCGCAATGAGCAGTTCTTC
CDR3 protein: CASSFSAGYRNEQFF

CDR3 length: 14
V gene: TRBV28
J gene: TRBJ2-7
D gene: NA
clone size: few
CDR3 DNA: TGTGCCAGCAGTTTAAGCGGGCTACCCTACGAGCAGTACTTC
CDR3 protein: CASSLSGLPYEQYF

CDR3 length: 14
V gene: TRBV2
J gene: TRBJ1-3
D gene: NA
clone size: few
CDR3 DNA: TGTGCCAGCAAGGGACAAAACTCTGGAAACACCATATATTTT
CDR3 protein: CASKGQNSGNTIYF

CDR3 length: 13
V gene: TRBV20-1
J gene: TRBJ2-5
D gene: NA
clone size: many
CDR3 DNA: TGCAGTGCTAGAGATCCCCAGGGAGAGACCCAGTACTTC
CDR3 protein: CSARDPQGETQYF

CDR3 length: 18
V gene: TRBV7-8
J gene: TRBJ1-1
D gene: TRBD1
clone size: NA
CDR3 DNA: TGTGCCAGCAGCTTAGTCAGGGGACAGTCCCTCATGAACACTGAAGCTTTCTTT
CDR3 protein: CASSLVRGQSLMNTEAFF

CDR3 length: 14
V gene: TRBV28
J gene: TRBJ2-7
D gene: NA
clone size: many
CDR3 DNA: TGTGCCAGCAACAGTCTGACCGACACCTACGAGCAGTACTTC
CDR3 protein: CASNSLTDTYEQYF

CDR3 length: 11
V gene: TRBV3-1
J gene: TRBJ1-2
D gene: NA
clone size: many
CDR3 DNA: TGTGCCAGCAGCCATCTCCATGGCTACACCTTC
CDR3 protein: CASSHLHGYTF

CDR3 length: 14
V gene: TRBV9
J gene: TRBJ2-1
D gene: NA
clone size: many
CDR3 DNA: TGTGCCAGCAGCATCCCGGGGCAGGGCGGTGAGCAGTTCTTC
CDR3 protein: CASSIPGQGGEQFF

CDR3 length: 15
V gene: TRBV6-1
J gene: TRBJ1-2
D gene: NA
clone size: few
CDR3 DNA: TGTGCCAGCACCTCTCTAGGACACCTTAACTATGGCTACACCTTC
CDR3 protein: CASTSLGHLNYGYTF

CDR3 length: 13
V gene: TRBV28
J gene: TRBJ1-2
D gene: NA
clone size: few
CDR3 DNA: TGTGCCAGCAGTTTAGCAGGACGGCCGGGCTACACCTTC
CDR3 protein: CASSLAGRPGYTF

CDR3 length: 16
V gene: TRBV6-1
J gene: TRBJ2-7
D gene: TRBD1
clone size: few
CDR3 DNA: TGTGCCAGCAGTTTACCGACAGGGGACCCCTCCAACGAGCAGTACTTC
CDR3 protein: CASSLPTGDPSNEQYF

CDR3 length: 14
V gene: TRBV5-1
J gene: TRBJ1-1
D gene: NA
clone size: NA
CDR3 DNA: TGCGCCAGCAGCGTGACAGGAGAGAACACTGAAGCTTTCTTT
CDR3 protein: CASSVTGENTEAFF

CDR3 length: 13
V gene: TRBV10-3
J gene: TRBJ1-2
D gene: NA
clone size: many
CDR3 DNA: TGTGCCATCAGTGGGACCCCTAACTATGGCTACACCTTC
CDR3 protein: CAISGTPNYGYTF

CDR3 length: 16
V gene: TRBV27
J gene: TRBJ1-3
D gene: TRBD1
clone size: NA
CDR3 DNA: TGTGCCAGCAGTCTAACCGGGACAGCTACTGGAAACACCATATATTTT
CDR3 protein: CASSLTGTATGNTIYF

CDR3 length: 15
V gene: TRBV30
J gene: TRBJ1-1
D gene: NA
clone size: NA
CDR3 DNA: TGTGCCTGGGCGGACTCCCAGGGGAGGAGCACTGAAGCTTTCTTT
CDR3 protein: CAWADSQGRSTEAFF

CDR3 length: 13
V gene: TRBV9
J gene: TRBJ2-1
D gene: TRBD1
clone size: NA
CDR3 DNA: TGTGCCAGCAGCCCAGGGACAGCCCATGAGCAGTTCTTC
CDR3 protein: CASSPGTAHEQFF

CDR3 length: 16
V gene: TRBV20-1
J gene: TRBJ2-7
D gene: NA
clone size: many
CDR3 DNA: TGCAGTGCTGGCCGCGTGGGGCGGGGGCTAACGTACGAGCAGTACTTC
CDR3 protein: CSAGRVGRGLTYEQYF

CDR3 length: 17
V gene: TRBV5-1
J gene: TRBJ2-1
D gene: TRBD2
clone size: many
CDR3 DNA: TGCGCCAGCAGCTTCTCCGCCGGGACTAGCACCTACAATGAGCAGTTCTTC
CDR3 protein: CASSFSAGTSTYNEQFF

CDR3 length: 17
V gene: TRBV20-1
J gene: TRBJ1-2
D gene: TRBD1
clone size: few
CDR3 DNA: TGCAGTGCTAGAGGATCCCGGGACAGGGTAGTTAACGATGGCTACACCTTC
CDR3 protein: CSARGSRDRVVNDGYTF

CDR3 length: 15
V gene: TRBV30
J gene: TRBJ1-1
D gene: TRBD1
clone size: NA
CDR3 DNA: TGTGCCTGGAGTTACAGGGGGCGAGATGACACTGAAGCTTTCTTT
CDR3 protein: CAWSYRGRDDTEAFF

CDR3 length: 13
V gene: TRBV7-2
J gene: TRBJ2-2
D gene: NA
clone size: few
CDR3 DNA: TGTGCCAGCAGCCCGAAGCGGGCGGGGGAGCTGTTTTTT
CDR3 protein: CASSPKRAGELFF

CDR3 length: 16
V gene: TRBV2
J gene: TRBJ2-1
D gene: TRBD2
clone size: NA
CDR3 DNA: TGTGCCAGCAGTGAACTAGCGGGAGCAAACTACAATGAGCAGTTCTTC
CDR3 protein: CASSELAGANYNEQFF

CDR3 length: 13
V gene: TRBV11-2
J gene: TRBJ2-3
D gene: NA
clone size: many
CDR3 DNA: TGTGCCAGCAGCCTGGGTTTCGGAGATACGCAGTATTTT
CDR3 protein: CASSLGFGDTQYF

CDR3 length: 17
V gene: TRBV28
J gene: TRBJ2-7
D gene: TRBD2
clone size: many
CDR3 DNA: TGTGCCAGCAGTTCGACTAGCGGGAGGGAAGCCTTTTACGAGCAGTACTTC
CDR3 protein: CASSSTSGREAFYEQYF

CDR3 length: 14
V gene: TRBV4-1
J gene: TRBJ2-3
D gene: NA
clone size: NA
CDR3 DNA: TGCGCCAGCAGCCAAGTCGGCCTCGCAGATACGCAGTATTTT
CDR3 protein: CASSQVGLADTQYF

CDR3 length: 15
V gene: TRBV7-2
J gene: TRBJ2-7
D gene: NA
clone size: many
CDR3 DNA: TGTGCCAGCAGCTTCGCCCAGGACCCTTCCTACGAGCAGTACTTC
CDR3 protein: CASSFAQDPSYEQYF

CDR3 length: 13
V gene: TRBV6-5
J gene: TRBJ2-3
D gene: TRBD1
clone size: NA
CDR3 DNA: TGTGCCAGCAGTTGGGGACAGGGAGGTACGCAGTATTTT
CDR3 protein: CASSWGQGGTQYF

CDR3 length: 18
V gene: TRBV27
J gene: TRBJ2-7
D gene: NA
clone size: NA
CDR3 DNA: TGTGCCAGCAGTCAAATGGGAGGTGGACTATCGAGCTCCTACGAGCAGTACTTC
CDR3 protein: CASSQMGGGLSSSYEQYF

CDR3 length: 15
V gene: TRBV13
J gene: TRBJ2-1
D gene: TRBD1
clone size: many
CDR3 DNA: TGTGCCAGCAGCTCCCGGGACAGGGGTTACAATGAGCAGTTCTTC
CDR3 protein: CASSSRDRGYNEQFF

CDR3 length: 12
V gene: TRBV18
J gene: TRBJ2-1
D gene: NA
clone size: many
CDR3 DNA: TGTGCCAGCTCACCTAGCGGCCCCAGGCAGTTCTTC
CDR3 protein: CASSPSGPRQFF

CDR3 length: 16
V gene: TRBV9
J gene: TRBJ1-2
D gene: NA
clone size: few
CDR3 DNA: TGTGCCAGCAGCCCCAGTCGGACCTACAGGGAGAATGGCTACACCTTC
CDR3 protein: CASSPSRTYRENGYTF

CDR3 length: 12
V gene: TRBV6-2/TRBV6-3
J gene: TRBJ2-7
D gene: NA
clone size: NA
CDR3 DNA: TGTGCCAGCACTCAGGCCTCCTACGAGCAGTACTTC
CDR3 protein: CASTQASYEQYF

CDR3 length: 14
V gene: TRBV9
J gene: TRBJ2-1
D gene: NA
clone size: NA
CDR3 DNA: TGTGCCAGCACCCCCGGAGGGGGGGTCAATGAGCAGTTCTTC
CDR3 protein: CASTPGGGVNEQFF

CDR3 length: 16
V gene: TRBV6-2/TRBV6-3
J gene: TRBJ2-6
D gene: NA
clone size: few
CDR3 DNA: TGTGCCAGCAGTTACGAAGCGGGTTCTGGGGCCAACGTCCTGACTTTC
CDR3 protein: CASSYEAGSGANVLTF

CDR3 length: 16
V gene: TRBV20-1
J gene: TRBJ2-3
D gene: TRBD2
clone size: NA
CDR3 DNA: TGCAGTGCTAGCGCCCCACTAGCGGGAGGGACAGATACGCAGTATTTT
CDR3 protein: CSASAPLAGGTDTQYF

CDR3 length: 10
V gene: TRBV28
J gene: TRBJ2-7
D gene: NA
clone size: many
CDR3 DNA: TGTGCTACGTGGAGCCACGAGCAGTACTTC
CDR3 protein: CATWSHEQYF

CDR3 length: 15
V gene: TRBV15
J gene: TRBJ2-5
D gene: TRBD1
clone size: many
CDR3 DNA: TGTGCCACCAGCGGGATGGGACAGGCGCAAGAGACCCAGTACTTC
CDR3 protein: CATSGMGQAQETQYF

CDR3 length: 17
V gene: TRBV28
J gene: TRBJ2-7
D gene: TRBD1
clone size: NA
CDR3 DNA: TGTGCCAGCAGCAACTCCGGGACAGGAGGTCAGGCCAGGGAGCAGTACTTC
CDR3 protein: CASSNSGTGGQAREQYF

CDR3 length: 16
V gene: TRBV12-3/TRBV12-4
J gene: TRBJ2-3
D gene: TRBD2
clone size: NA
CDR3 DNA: TGTGCCAGCAGTTCCGGACTAGCGGGAGTCACAGATACGCAGTATTTT
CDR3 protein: CASSSGLAGVTDTQYF

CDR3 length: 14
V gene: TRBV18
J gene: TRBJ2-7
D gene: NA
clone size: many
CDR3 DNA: TGTGCCAGCTCACCCAACCCCCGAACATACGAGCAGTACTTC
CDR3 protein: CASSPNPRTYEQYF